These T cell receptor beta chains were read from a single sample in a study of blood T cell repertoires in COVID-19. Produced via immunoSEQ multiplex PCR; TCRdb's table is partial and in-frame only. Counted here are under 350,000 clones, about nine tenths occurring once; the ten biggest clones make up approximately 1.8%. Sequenced material: PBMCs or T cells enriched from blood (not recorded which). All receptors come from an older woman who had recovered from COVID-19. CDR3s include the opening cysteine and the closing phenylalanine or tryptophan. Fields, in order: clone size, J gene, V gene, D gene, CDR3 DNA, CDR3 protein. D genes are given only for firm matches. Expanded clones get a size class; other rows say once, few or many, or leave the size out.

clone_size: .; j_call: TRBJ1-6; v_call: TRBV2; d_call: TRBD1; cdr3_nt: TGTGCCAGCGACCCGACAGGGTATGGTTCACCCCTCCACTTT; cdr3_aa: CASDPTGYGSPLHF
clone_size: .; j_call: TRBJ1-1; v_call: TRBV5-8; d_call: .; cdr3_nt: TGTGCCAGCAGCCGTACTTCTGAAGCTTTCTTT; cdr3_aa: CASSRTSEAFF
clone_size: .; j_call: TRBJ2-7; v_call: TRBV30; d_call: TRBD1; cdr3_nt: TGTGCCTGGAGCAGGGGGCCCTACGAGCAGTACTTC; cdr3_aa: CAWSRGPYEQYF
clone_size: once; j_call: TRBJ2-6; v_call: TRBV15; d_call: .; cdr3_nt: TGTGCCACCAGAGAGAGCTCTGGGGCCAACGTCCTGACTTTC; cdr3_aa: CATRESSGANVLTF
clone_size: few; j_call: TRBJ1-4; v_call: TRBV28; d_call: .; cdr3_nt: TGTGCCAGCAGTTCCCCCGAGGTGGTGGAAAAACTGTTTTTT; cdr3_aa: CASSSPEVVEKLFF
clone_size: .; j_call: TRBJ2-3; v_call: TRBV5-6; d_call: .; cdr3_nt: TGTGCCAGCAGGAAACTTCTCGTAAGCACAGATACGCAGTATTTT; cdr3_aa: CASRKLLVSTDTQYF
clone_size: .; j_call: TRBJ1-6; v_call: TRBV27; d_call: TRBD1; cdr3_nt: TGTGCCAGTAACAGAGCGACAGGGGGCGGGAATTCACCCCTCCACTTT; cdr3_aa: CASNRATGGGNSPLHF
clone_size: .; j_call: TRBJ2-7; v_call: TRBV15; d_call: TRBD1; cdr3_nt: TGTGCCACCAGCAGAGATTTCCCACGACAGGGTCGGCCCTACGAGCAGTACTTC; cdr3_aa: CATSRDFPRQGRPYEQYF
clone_size: .; j_call: TRBJ2-7; v_call: TRBV28; d_call: TRBD2; cdr3_nt: TGTGCCAGCAGTTCACTAGCGGGAGGGGCCTACGAGCAGTACTTC; cdr3_aa: CASSSLAGGAYEQYF
clone_size: .; j_call: TRBJ1-1; v_call: TRBV7-9; d_call: TRBD1; cdr3_nt: TGTGCCAGCAGCTCGACGACAGGGATGAACACTGAAGCTTTCTTT; cdr3_aa: CASSSTTGMNTEAFF
clone_size: .; j_call: TRBJ2-5; v_call: TRBV18; d_call: .; cdr3_nt: TGTGCCAGCTCCCTCTCAGGGGGGGAGACCCAGTACTTC; cdr3_aa: CASSLSGGETQYF
clone_size: .; j_call: TRBJ1-1; v_call: TRBV30; d_call: .; cdr3_nt: TGTGCCTGGAGTAGAATCCCCGGGACATCCTGGGGGACTGAAGCTTTCTTT; cdr3_aa: CAWSRIPGTSWGTEAFF
clone_size: .; j_call: TRBJ1-6; v_call: TRBV5-1; d_call: TRBD1; cdr3_nt: TGCGCCAGCAGCAAAAACGCGGACAGGCTATCACCCCTCCACTTT; cdr3_aa: CASSKNADRLSPLHF
clone_size: .; j_call: TRBJ1-4; v_call: TRBV5-1; d_call: .; cdr3_nt: TGCGCCAGCAGCTTGGTGGCAGGGGAAGAAAAACTGTTTTTT; cdr3_aa: CASSLVAGEEKLFF
clone_size: .; j_call: TRBJ2-1; v_call: TRBV3-1/TRBV3-2; d_call: .; cdr3_nt: TGTGCCAGCAGCCAAGAACACATATTCTCCTACAATGAGCAGTTCTTC; cdr3_aa: CASSQEHIFSYNEQFF
clone_size: .; j_call: TRBJ1-1; v_call: TRBV18; d_call: .; cdr3_nt: TGTGCCAGCTCGAGCTCAGGGCCCACTGAAGCTTTCTTT; cdr3_aa: CASSSSGPTEAFF
clone_size: .; j_call: TRBJ1-2; v_call: TRBV2; d_call: .; cdr3_nt: TGTGCCAGCAGTGTGGACACCGGGGGGTATGGCTACACCTTC; cdr3_aa: CASSVDTGGYGYTF
clone_size: .; j_call: TRBJ1-4; v_call: TRBV5-1; d_call: TRBD1; cdr3_nt: TGCGCCAGCAGCAACTCAGGGGGATTCCATGAAAAACTGTTTTTT; cdr3_aa: CASSNSGGFHEKLFF
clone_size: .; j_call: TRBJ2-3; v_call: TRBV2; d_call: TRBD1; cdr3_nt: TGTGCCACCCCCCGGGACAGGAGCACAGATACGCAGTATTTT; cdr3_aa: CATPRDRSTDTQYF
clone_size: .; j_call: TRBJ2-7; v_call: TRBV7-9; d_call: .; cdr3_nt: TGTGCCAGCAGCTTACGAGGTAACGAGCAGTACTTC; cdr3_aa: CASSLRGNEQYF
clone_size: .; j_call: TRBJ1-4; v_call: TRBV25-1; d_call: TRBD1; cdr3_nt: TGTGCCAGCAGTGAATCGGGACAGCGTGAAAAACTGTTTTTT; cdr3_aa: CASSESGQREKLFF
clone_size: .; j_call: TRBJ1-1; v_call: TRBV28; d_call: .; cdr3_nt: TGTGCCAGCATCACCGGGGGGGAGGGGAACGCTGAAGCTTTCTTT; cdr3_aa: CASITGGEGNAEAFF
clone_size: .; j_call: TRBJ2-7; v_call: TRBV3-1/TRBV3-2; d_call: .; cdr3_nt: TGTGCCAGCAGCCAGTTTCGGGGAAACGAGCAGTACTTC; cdr3_aa: CASSQFRGNEQYF
clone_size: once; j_call: TRBJ1-6; v_call: TRBV5-1; d_call: .; cdr3_nt: TGCGCCAGCAGCAGCGACTCCTATAATTCACCCCTCCACTTT; cdr3_aa: CASSSDSYNSPLHF
clone_size: .; j_call: TRBJ2-7; v_call: TRBV7-9; d_call: TRBD2; cdr3_nt: TGTGCCAGCAGCCACCGGGGGGTGGGAGAGCAGTACTTC; cdr3_aa: CASSHRGVGEQYF
clone_size: .; j_call: TRBJ1-5; v_call: TRBV12-3/TRBV12-4; d_call: .; cdr3_nt: TGTGCCAGCAAGGAGGGCAATCAGCCCCAGCATTTT; cdr3_aa: CASKEGNQPQHF
clone_size: .; j_call: TRBJ1-4; v_call: TRBV27; d_call: TRBD1; cdr3_nt: TGTGCCAGCAGTGGACCAGGACAGGGGGGAGAAAAACTGTTTTTT; cdr3_aa: CASSGPGQGGEKLFF
clone_size: .; j_call: TRBJ2-2; v_call: TRBV7-8; d_call: TRBD2; cdr3_nt: TGTGCCAGCAGGACTAGCGGGAGCTACACCGGGGAGCTGTTTTTT; cdr3_aa: CASRTSGSYTGELFF
clone_size: .; j_call: TRBJ2-3; v_call: TRBV5-4; d_call: .; cdr3_nt: TGTGCCAGCAGCTCTCCCTCTAGCACAGATACGCAGTATTTT; cdr3_aa: CASSSPSSTDTQYF
clone_size: .; j_call: TRBJ1-1; v_call: TRBV4-1; d_call: .; cdr3_nt: TGCGCCAGCAGCTACTCAGGGGCGGGCTCTGAAGCTTTCTTT; cdr3_aa: CASSYSGAGSEAFF
clone_size: .; j_call: TRBJ1-2; v_call: TRBV6-4; d_call: TRBD1; cdr3_nt: TGTGCCAGCAGCGAACAACCGGGACAGGGGGTTGGCTACACCTTC; cdr3_aa: CASSEQPGQGVGYTF
clone_size: .; j_call: TRBJ2-1; v_call: TRBV11-3; d_call: .; cdr3_nt: TGTGCCAGCAGCTTAGCGGCGGACTACAATGAGCAGTTCTTC; cdr3_aa: CASSLAADYNEQFF
clone_size: .; j_call: TRBJ2-5; v_call: TRBV21-1; d_call: .; cdr3_nt: TGTGCCAGCAGTCCATACCTAGCGGGGGAAGAGACCCAGTACTTC; cdr3_aa: CASSPYLAGEETQYF
clone_size: .; j_call: TRBJ1-1; v_call: TRBV4-2; d_call: .; cdr3_nt: TGTGCCGGCAGCCCTGTCGCGGCCGGAGGGGACACTGAAGCTTTCTTT; cdr3_aa: CAGSPVAAGGDTEAFF
clone_size: .; j_call: TRBJ2-1; v_call: TRBV28; d_call: TRBD2; cdr3_nt: TGTGCCAGCTCTAGCGGGACCCCGGGTAATGAGCAGTTCTTC; cdr3_aa: CASSSGTPGNEQFF
clone_size: once; j_call: TRBJ1-5; v_call: TRBV5-1; d_call: .; cdr3_nt: TGCGCCAGCAGCCCGGAGGGCGGTCATAGCAATCAGCCCCAGCATTTT; cdr3_aa: CASSPEGGHSNQPQHF
clone_size: .; j_call: TRBJ1-6; v_call: TRBV5-1; d_call: .; cdr3_nt: TGCGCCAGCAGCTTGGTGAGCTCCTATAATTCACCCCTCCACTTT; cdr3_aa: CASSLVSSYNSPLHF
clone_size: .; j_call: TRBJ2-7; v_call: TRBV20-1; d_call: TRBD2; cdr3_nt: TGCAGTGCTAGTACTAGCGGTGTACCCGAGCAGTACTTC; cdr3_aa: CSASTSGVPEQYF
clone_size: .; j_call: TRBJ2-7; v_call: TRBV10-3; d_call: TRBD1; cdr3_nt: TGTGCCATCAGTGAAGGGACAGGGGGCTTCGAGCAGTACTTC; cdr3_aa: CAISEGTGGFEQYF
clone_size: .; j_call: TRBJ2-7; v_call: TRBV7-2; d_call: .; cdr3_nt: TGTGCCAGCAGCTTAGGCCAGCGGGCCCTCCGCTACGAGCAGTACTTC; cdr3_aa: CASSLGQRALRYEQYF
clone_size: .; j_call: TRBJ2-3; v_call: TRBV30; d_call: .; cdr3_nt: TGTGCCTGGAGTGTCGTGCAGGGCACAGATACGCAGTATTTT; cdr3_aa: CAWSVVQGTDTQYF
clone_size: .; j_call: TRBJ2-2; v_call: TRBV21-1; d_call: .; cdr3_nt: TGTGCCAGCAGCTCTCCCGGGGACAGGTTCACCGGGGAGCTGTTTTTT; cdr3_aa: CASSSPGDRFTGELFF
clone_size: .; j_call: TRBJ1-5; v_call: TRBV19; d_call: TRBD1; cdr3_nt: TGTGCCAGTACCGCGGGACAGGGAATTCAGCCCCAGCATTTT; cdr3_aa: CASTAGQGIQPQHF
clone_size: .; j_call: TRBJ1-4; v_call: TRBV7-9; d_call: TRBD1; cdr3_nt: TGTGCCAGCAGCCCGACAGGGCCTTGGGAAAAACTGTTTTTT; cdr3_aa: CASSPTGPWEKLFF
clone_size: .; j_call: TRBJ2-1; v_call: TRBV28; d_call: TRBD2; cdr3_nt: TGTGCCACCAGCGGGAATTATGAGCAGTTCTTC; cdr3_aa: CATSGNYEQFF
clone_size: .; j_call: TRBJ1-1; v_call: TRBV19; d_call: .; cdr3_nt: TGTGCCACAACAGGGAACACTGAAGCTTTCTTT; cdr3_aa: CATTGNTEAFF
clone_size: .; j_call: TRBJ2-1; v_call: TRBV19; d_call: .; cdr3_nt: TGTGCCAGTAGTATATTAAATGAGCAGTTCTTC; cdr3_aa: CASSILNEQFF
clone_size: .; j_call: TRBJ1-4; v_call: TRBV29-1; d_call: TRBD1; cdr3_nt: TGCAGCGTTAAAACAGGGGGGGAAAAACTGTTTTTT; cdr3_aa: CSVKTGGEKLFF
clone_size: .; j_call: TRBJ2-1; v_call: TRBV19; d_call: TRBD1; cdr3_nt: TGTGCCAGTAGTATCTCAACGGACAGGGGGCGAGCGGGAGCCTACAATGAGCAGTTCTTC; cdr3_aa: CASSISTDRGRAGAYNEQFF
clone_size: .; j_call: TRBJ2-1; v_call: TRBV7-7; d_call: .; cdr3_nt: TGTGCTAGCAGCCCCGACTGGACTCAATACAATGAGCAGTTCTTC; cdr3_aa: CASSPDWTQYNEQFF
clone_size: .; j_call: TRBJ1-6; v_call: TRBV5-1; d_call: TRBD1; cdr3_nt: TGCGCCAGCAGCTCGGACAGGTTCGGAGATTCACCCCTCCACTTT; cdr3_aa: CASSSDRFGDSPLHF
clone_size: .; j_call: TRBJ1-4; v_call: TRBV28; d_call: .; cdr3_nt: TGTGCCAGTCGGACAGCCGACGCAACTAATGAAAAACTGTTTTTT; cdr3_aa: CASRTADATNEKLFF
clone_size: .; j_call: TRBJ1-2; v_call: TRBV5-1; d_call: TRBD1; cdr3_nt: TGCGCCAGCAGCTTGGACAGGGGGAACTATGGCTACACCTTC; cdr3_aa: CASSLDRGNYGYTF
clone_size: .; j_call: TRBJ2-2; v_call: TRBV4-1; d_call: .; cdr3_nt: TGCGCCAGCCTATTGGTGGACACCAACACCGGGGAGCTGTTTTTT; cdr3_aa: CASLLVDTNTGELFF
clone_size: .; j_call: TRBJ2-5; v_call: TRBV5-1; d_call: TRBD1; cdr3_nt: TGCGCCAGCAGCTTGGCCTTGAACAGGGGGCGCGGGACCCAGTACTTC; cdr3_aa: CASSLALNRGRGTQYF
clone_size: .; j_call: TRBJ2-1; v_call: TRBV24-1; d_call: TRBD2; cdr3_nt: TGTGCCACCAGTGATCCCGGGACTAGCGGCGATGAGCAGTTCTTC; cdr3_aa: CATSDPGTSGDEQFF
clone_size: .; j_call: TRBJ2-5; v_call: TRBV6-1; d_call: .; cdr3_nt: TGTGCCAGCAGTGAATACACCTTCCTCGAGACCCAGTACTTC; cdr3_aa: CASSEYTFLETQYF